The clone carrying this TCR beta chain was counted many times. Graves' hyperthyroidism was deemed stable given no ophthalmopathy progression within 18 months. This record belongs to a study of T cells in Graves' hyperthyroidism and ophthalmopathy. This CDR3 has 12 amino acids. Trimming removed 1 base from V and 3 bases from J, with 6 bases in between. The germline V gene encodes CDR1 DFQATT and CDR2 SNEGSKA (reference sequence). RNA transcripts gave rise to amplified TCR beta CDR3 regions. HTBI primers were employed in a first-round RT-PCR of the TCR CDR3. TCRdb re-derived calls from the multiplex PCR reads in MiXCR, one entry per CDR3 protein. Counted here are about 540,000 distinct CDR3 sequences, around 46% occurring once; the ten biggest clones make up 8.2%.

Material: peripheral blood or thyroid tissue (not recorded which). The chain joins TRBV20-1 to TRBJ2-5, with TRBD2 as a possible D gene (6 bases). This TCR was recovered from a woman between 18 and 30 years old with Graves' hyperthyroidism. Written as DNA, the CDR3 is TGCAGTGCTAGAGGGGGGGAAGAGACCCAGTACTTC. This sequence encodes CSARGGEETQYF.